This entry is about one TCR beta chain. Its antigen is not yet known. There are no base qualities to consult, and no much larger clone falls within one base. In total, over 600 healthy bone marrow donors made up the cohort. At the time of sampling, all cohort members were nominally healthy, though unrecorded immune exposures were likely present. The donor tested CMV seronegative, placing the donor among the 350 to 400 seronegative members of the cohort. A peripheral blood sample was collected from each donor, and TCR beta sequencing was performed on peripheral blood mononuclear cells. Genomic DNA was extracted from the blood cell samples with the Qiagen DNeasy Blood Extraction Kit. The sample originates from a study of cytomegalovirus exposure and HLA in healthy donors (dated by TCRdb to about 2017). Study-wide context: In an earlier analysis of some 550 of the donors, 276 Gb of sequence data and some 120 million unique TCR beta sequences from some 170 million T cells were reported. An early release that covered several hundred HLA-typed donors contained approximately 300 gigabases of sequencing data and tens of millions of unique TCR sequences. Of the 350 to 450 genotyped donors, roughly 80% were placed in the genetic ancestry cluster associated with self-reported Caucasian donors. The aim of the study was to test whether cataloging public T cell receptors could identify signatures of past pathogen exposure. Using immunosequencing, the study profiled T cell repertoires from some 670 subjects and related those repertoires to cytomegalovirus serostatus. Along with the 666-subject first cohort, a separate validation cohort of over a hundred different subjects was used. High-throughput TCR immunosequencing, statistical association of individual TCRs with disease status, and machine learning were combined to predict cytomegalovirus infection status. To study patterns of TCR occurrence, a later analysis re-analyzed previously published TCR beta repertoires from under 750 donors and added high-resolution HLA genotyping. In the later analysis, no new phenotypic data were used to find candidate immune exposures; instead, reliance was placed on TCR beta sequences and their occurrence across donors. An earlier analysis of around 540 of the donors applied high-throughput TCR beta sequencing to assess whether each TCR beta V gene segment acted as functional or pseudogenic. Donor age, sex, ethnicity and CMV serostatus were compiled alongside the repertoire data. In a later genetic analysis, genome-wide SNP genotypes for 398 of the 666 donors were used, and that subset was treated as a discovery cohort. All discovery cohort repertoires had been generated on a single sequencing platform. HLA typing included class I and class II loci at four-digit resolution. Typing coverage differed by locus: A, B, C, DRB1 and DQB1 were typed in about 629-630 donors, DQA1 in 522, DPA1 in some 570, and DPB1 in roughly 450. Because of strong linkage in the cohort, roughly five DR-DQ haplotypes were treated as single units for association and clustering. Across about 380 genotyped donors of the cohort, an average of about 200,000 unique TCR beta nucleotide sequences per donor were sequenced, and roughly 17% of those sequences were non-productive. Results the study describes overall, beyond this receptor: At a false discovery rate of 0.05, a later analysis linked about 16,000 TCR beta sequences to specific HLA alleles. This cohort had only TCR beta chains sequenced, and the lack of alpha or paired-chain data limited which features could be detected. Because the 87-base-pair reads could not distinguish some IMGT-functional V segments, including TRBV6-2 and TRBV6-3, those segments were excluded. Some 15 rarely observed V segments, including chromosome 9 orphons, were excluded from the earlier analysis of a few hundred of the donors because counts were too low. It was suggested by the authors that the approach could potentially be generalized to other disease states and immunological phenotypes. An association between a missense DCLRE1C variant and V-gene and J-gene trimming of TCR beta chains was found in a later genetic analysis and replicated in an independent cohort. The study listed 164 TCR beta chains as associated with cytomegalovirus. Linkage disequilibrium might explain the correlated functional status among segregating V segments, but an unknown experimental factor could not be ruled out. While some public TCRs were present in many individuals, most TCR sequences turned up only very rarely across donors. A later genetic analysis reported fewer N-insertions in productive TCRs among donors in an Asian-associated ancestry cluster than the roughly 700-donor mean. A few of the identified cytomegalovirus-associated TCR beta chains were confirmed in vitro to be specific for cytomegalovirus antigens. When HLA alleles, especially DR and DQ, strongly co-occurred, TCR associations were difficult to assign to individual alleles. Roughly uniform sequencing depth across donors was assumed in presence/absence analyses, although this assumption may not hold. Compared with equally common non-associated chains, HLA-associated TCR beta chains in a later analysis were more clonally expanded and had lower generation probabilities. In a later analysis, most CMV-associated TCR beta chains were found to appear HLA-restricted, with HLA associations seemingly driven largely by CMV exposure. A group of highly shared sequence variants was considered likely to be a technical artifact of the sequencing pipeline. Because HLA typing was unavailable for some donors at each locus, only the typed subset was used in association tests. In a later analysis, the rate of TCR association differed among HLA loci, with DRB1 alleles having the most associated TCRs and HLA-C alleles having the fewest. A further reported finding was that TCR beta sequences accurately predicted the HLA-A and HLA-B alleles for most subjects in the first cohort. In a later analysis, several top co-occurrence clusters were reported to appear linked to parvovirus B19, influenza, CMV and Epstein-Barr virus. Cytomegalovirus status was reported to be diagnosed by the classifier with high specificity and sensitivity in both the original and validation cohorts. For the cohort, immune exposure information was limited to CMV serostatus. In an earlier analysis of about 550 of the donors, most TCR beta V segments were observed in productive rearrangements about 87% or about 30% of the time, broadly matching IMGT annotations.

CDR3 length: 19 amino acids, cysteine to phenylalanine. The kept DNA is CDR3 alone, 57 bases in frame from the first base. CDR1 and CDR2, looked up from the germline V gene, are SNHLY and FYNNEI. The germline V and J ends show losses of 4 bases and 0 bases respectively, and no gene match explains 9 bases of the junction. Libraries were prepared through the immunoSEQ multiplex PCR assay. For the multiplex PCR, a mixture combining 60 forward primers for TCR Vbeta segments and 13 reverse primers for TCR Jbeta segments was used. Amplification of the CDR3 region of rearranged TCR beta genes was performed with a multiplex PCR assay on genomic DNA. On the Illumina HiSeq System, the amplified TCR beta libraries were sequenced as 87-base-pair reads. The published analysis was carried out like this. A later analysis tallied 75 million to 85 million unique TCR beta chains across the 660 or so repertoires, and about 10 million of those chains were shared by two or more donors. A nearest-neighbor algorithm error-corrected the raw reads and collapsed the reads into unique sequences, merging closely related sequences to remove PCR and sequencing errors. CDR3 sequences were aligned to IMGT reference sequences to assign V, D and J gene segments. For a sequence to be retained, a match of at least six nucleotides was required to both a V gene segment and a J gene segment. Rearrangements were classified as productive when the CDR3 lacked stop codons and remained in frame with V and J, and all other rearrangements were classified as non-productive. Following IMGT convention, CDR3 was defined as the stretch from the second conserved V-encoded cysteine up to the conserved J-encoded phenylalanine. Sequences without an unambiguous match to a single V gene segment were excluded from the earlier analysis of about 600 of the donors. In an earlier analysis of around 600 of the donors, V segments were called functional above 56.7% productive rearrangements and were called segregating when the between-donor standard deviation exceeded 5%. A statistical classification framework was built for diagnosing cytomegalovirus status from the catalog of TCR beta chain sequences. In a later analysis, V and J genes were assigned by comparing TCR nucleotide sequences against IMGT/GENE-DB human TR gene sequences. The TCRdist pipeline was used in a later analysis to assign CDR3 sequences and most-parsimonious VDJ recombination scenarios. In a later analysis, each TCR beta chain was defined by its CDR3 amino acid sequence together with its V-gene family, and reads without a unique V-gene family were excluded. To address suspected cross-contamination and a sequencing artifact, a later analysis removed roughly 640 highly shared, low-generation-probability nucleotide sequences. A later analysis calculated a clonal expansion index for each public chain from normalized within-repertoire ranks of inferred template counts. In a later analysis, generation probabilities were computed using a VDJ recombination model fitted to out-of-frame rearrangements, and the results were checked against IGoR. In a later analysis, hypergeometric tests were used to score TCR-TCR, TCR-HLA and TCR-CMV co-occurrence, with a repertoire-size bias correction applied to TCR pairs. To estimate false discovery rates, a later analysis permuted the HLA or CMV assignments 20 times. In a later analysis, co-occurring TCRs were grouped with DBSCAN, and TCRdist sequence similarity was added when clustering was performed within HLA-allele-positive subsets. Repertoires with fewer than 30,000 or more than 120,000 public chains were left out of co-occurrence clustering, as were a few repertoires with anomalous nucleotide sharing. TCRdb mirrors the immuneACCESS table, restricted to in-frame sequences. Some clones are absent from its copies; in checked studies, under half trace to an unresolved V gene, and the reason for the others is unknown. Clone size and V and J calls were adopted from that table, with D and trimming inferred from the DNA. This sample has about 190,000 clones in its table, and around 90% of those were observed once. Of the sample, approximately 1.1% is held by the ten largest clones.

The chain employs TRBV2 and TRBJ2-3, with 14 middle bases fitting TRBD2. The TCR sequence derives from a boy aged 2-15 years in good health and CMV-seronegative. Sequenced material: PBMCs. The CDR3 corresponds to CASSGTSGGPNHSTDTQYF. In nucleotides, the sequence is TGTGCCAGCAGTGGGACTAGCGGGGGGCCCAACCATAGCACAGATACGCAGTATTTT.